This T cell receptor beta chain was sequenced in a study of PD-L1 blockade in urothelial cancer. The CDR3 consists of 13 residues. The V end lost 6 bases, the J end lost 3 bases, and 12 bases lay between the germline ends. Germline V gives CDR1 KGHSH, CDR2 LQKENI. Repertoires were generated with immunoSEQ multiplex PCR, while TCRdb's copy carries only in-frame clones and drops some. The table includes roughly 120,000 clones, around 93% detected once. Described time point: peripheral blood 6 weeks after treatment start. The specimen comprised PBMCs, sampled around atezolizumab (anti-PD-L1) treatment. This TCR was recovered from a man in his 60s with urothelial cancer. The chain carries TRBV18 and TRBJ2-7, with D possibly TRBD1 on 6 matching bases. The CDR3 loop reads CASSYGQLYEQYF. CDR3 DNA: TGTGCCAGCTCGTACGGACAGCTCTACGAGCAGTACTTC.